This T cell receptor (beta chain) was observed in a study of T cells after posttransplantation cyclophosphamide. Study-level findings and limits: Blood and skin or GI T cell repertoires showed limited TRB overlap. Donor-recipient repertoire similarity was low at 1-2 months, rising over year one. Recipient CMV seropositivity and CMV reactivation strongly tracked TRB clonality.

TCRdb keeps only in-frame clones here, not all; method: immunoSEQ multiplex PCR. Listed for the sample are about 39,000 clones, none seen a single time. In the case of this clone: Its specificity is not known.

The related graft donor's blood sample was taken on the day of bone marrow donation. This TCR derives from a woman aged 50 to 60 in good health and a related stem cell transplant donor. The sequenced sample consisted of PBMCs.

This CDR3 reads CAWSKGGLSYEQYF. In nucleotides, the CDR3 is TGTGCCTGGTCGAAGGGGGGGCTTTCGTACGAGCAGTACTTC. V and J are TRBV30 and TRBJ2-7, with D possibly matching TRBD2 (7 bases). This CDR3 region has 14 residues. V lost 5 bases, J lost 4 bases, and 18 bases lay in between. Germline CDR1 and CDR2: GTSNPN and SVGIG (reference sequence). Using reference TRBV30 and TRBJ2-7 for the parts outside the CDR3, the full variable domain is SQTIHQWPATLVQPVGSPLSLECTVEGTSNPNLYWYRQAAGRGLQLLFYSVGIGQISSEVPQNLSASRPQDRQFILSSKKLLLSDSGFYLCAWSKGGLSYEQYFGPGTRLTVT.